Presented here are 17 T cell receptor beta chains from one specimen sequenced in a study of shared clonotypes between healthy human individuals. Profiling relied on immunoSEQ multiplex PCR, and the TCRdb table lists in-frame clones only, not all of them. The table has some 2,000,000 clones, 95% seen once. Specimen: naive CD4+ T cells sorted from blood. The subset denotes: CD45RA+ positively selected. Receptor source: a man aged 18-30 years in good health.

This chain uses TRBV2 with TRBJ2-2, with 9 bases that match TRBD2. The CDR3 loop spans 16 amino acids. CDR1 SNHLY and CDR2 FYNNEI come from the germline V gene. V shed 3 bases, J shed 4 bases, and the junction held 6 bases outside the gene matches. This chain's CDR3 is CASSEPGLATTGELFF. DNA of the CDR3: TGTGCCAGCAGTGAGCCGGGACTAGCCACCACCGGGGAGCTGTTTTTT.

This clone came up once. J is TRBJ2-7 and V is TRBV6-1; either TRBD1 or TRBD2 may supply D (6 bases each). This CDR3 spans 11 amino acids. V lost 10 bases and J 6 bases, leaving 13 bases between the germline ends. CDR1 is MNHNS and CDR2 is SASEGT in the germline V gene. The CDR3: CAIGGGGEQYF. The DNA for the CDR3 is TGTGCCATAGGAGGGGGAGGCGAGCAGTACTTC.

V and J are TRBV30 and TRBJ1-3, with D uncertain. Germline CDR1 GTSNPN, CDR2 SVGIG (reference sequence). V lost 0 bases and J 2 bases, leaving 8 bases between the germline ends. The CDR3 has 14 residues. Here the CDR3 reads CAWSVAGTGNTIYF. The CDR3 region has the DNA TGTGCCTGGAGTGTTGCGGGGACTGGAAACACCATATATTTT.

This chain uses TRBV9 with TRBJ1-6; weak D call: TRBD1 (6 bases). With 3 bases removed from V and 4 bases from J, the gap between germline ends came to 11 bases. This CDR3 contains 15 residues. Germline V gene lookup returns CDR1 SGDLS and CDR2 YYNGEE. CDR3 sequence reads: CASSEEGVYNSPLHF. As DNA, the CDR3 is TGTGCCAGCAGCGAAGAGGGGGTGTATAATTCACCCCTCCACTTT.

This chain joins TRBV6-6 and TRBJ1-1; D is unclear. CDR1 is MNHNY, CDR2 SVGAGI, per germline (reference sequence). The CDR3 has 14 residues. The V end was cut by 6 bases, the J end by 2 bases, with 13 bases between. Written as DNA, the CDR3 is TGTGCCAGCAGGTCGGTAGGCTATAACACTGAAGCTTTCTTT. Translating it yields CASRSVGYNTEAFF.

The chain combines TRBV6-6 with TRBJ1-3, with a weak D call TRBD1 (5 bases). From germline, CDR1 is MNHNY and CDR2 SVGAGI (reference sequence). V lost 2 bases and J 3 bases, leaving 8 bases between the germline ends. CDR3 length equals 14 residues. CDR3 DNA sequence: TGTGCCAGCAGTTACGAGGGGCTTGGAAACACCATATATTTT. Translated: CASSYEGLGNTIYF.

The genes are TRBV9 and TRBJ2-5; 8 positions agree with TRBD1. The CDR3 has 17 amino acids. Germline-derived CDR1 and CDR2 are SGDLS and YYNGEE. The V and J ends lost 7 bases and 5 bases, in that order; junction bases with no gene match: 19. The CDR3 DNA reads TGTGCCAGCGTACCCCGGCCGGACAGGGAGATTAATGAGACCCAGTACTTC. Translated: CASVPRPDREINETQYF.

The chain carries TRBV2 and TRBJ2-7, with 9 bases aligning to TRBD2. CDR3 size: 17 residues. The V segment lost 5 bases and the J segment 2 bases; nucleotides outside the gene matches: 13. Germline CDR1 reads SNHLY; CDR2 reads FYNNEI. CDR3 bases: TGTGCCAGCAGTCAATACAGTTCAGCGGGGGGCCCCTACGAGCAGTACTTC. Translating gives CASSQYSSAGGPYEQYF.

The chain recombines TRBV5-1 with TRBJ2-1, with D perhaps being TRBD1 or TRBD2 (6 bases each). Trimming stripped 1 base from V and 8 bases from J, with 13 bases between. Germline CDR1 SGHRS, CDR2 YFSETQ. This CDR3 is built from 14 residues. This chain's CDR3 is CASSLSSGGDEQFF. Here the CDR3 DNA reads TGCGCCAGCAGCTTGTCCTCCGGGGGCGATGAGCAGTTCTTC.

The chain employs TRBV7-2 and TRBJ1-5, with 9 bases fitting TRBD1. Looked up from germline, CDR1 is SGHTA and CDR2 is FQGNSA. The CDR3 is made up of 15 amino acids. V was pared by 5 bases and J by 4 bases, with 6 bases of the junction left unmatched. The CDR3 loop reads CASSGPGQGNQPQHF. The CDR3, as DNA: TGTGCCAGCAGCGGGCCGGGACAGGGAAATCAGCCCCAGCATTTT. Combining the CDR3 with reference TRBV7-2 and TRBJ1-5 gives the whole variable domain GAGVSQSPSNKVTEKGKDVELRCDPISGHTALYWYRQSLGQGLEFLIYFQGNSAPDKSGLPSDRFSAERTGGSVSTLTIQRTQQEDSAVYLCASSGPGQGNQPQHFGDGTRLSIL.

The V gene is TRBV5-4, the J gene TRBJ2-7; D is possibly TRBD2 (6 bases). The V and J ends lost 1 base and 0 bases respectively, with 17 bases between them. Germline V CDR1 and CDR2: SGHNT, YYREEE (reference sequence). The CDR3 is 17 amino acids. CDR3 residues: CASSLMGGAASSYEQYF. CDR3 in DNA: TGTGCCAGCAGCTTGATGGGCGGGGCGGCGAGCTCCTACGAGCAGTACTTC.

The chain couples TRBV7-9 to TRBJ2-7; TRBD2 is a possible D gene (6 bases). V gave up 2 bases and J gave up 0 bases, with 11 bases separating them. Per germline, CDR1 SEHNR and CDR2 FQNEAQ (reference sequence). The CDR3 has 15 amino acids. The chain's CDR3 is CASSLSAGSSYEQYF. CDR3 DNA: TGTGCCAGCAGCTTATCGGCGGGGAGCTCCTACGAGCAGTACTTC.

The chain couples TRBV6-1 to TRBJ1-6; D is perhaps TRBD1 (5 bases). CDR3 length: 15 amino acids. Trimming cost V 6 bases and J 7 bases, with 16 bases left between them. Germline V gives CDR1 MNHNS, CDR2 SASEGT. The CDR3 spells CASRGGRSGNSPLHF. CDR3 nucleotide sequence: TGTGCCAGCAGGGGGGGACGCTCCGGGAATTCACCCCTCCACTTT.

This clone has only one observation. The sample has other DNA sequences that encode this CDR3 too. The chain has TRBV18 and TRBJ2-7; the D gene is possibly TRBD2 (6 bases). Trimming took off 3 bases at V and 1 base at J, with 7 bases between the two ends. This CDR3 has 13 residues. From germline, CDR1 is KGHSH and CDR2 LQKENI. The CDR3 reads CASSPSGSYEQYF. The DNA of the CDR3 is TGTGCCAGCTCACCGAGCGGGTCCTACGAGCAGTACTTC.

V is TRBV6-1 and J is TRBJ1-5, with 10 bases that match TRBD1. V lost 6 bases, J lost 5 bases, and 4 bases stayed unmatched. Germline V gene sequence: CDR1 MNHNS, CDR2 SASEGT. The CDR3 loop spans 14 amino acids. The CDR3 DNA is TGTGCCAGCAGCTTGACAGGGGGCTATCAGCCCCAGCATTTT. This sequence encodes CASSLTGGYQPQHF.

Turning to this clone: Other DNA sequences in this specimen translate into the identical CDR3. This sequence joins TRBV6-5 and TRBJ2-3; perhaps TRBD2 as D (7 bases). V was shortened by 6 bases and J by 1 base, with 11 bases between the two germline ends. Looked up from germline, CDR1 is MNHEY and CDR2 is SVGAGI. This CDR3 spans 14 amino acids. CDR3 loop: CASSRGGRTDTQYF. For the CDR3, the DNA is TGTGCCAGCAGCCGCGGGGGCCGCACAGATACGCAGTATTTT.

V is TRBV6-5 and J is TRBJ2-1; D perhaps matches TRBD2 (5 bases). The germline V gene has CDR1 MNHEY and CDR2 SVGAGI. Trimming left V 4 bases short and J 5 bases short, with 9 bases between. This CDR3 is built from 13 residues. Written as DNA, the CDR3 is TGTGCCAGCAGTTCGCCGGGAAACAATGAGCAGTTCTTC. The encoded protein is CASSSPGNNEQFF.